The source of this T cell receptor (beta chain) is a study of OX40 agonist ivuxolimab in advanced cancers. The wider study: Patients received the agonistic anti-OX40 (CD134) antibody ivuxolimab. Dose-escalation patients had hepatocellular carcinoma, melanoma, renal cell or head and neck cancer. Study results and limitations: Doses of 0.1 to 3.0 mg/kg were accompanied by clonal expansion of CD4+ and CD8+ blood T cells by week 6.

Method: immunoSEQ multiplex PCR; TCRdb's copy keeps in-frame clones and lacks some. The profile shows tens of thousands of clones, over 80% of them singletons. A remark on this clone: Its antigen is currently unknown.

This CDR3 has 14 residues. CDR1 is SNHLY, CDR2 FYNNEI, per germline. With 7 bases removed from V and 0 bases from J, the gap between germline ends came to 11 bases. This chain connects TRBV2 to TRBJ2-3; D may be TRBD1 or TRBD2 (5 bases each). This receptor was obtained from an adult with an advanced solid tumor such as melanoma, head and neck, liver or kidney cancer. This sample comprised CD4+ or CD8+ T cells sorted from blood, obtained in a trial of the OX40 agonist ivuxolimab. The chain's CDR3 is CASKPGPSTDTQYF. The CDR3 DNA follows: TGTGCCAGCAAACCGGGACCAAGCACAGATACGCAGTATTTT. The full variable domain, its missing parts supplied by reference TRBV2 and TRBJ2-3, is EPEVTQTPSHQVTQMGQEVILRCVPISNHLYFYWYRQILGQKVEFLVSFYNNEISEKSEIFDDQFSVERPDGSNFTLKIRSTKLEDSAMYFCASKPGPSTDTQYFGPGTRLTVL.